These 9 T cell receptor beta chains were all obtained from the same sample, sequenced in a study of T cells in Graves' hyperthyroidism and ophthalmopathy. Authors of the study amplified TCR beta CDR3 regions from RNA transcripts. TCR CDR3 regions were first amplified by RT-PCR with HTBI primers. TCRdb recomputed calls from the multiplex PCR reads with MiXCR, one row per CDR3 protein. This table has 650,000 to 750,000 distinct CDR3 sequences, around 15% appearing once. Specimen: blood. The receptors were sampled from a woman aged 18-29 years with Graves' hyperthyroidism.

This rearrangement joins TRBV15 to TRBJ2-7, with 7 nucleotides matching TRBD1. The CDR3 spans 13 residues. V was pared by 6 bases and J by 0 bases, with 2 bases of the junction left unmatched. Germline V lookup: CDR1 LNHNV, CDR2 YYDKDF (reference sequence). Here the CDR3 reads CATSGTASYEQYF. For the CDR3, the DNA is TGTGCCACCAGTGGGACAGCCTCCTACGAGCAGTACTTC.

This clonotype was recorded a few times. The V call is TRBV15, the J call TRBJ1-4; the match to TRBD1 covers 7 bases. This CDR3 spans 16 amino acids. Looked up from germline, CDR1 is LNHNV and CDR2 is YYDKDF (reference sequence). V gave up 3 bases and J gave up 3 bases; unmatched junction bases: 7. The CDR3 region has the DNA TGTGCCACCAGCAGTCCGAGGGACAGAGCTAATGAAAAACTGTTTTTT. Its translation is CATSSPRDRANEKLFF. Filled out from reference TRBV15 and TRBJ1-4, the complete variable domain reads DAMVIQNPRYQVTQFGKPVTLSCSQTLNHNVMYWYQQKSSQAPKLLFHYYDKDFNNEADTPDNFQSRRPNTSFCFLDIRSPGLGDTAMYLCATSSPRDRANEKLFFGSGTQLSVL.

The gene calls are TRBV20-1 and TRBJ2-3, with 12 bases aligning to TRBD2. The V gene end was trimmed by 0 bases and the J gene end by 5 bases; junction bases not matched to a gene: 9. There are 17 residues in the CDR3. Germline V CDR1 and CDR2: DFQATT, SNEGSKA (reference sequence). The CDR3 DNA reads TGCAGTGCTAGAGATTTGCTAGCGGGAGGGCCTGTAGATACGCAGTATTTT. It codes for CSARDLLAGGPVDTQYF.

The chain has TRBV19 and TRBJ1-4; D not resolved. The CDR3 is 17 residues long. Trimming removed 3 bases from V and 5 bases from J, with 19 bases in between. Germline CDR1 reads LNHDA; CDR2 reads SQIVND (reference sequence). Here the CDR3 DNA reads TGTGCCAGTAGTATCAAGTCACGTACACGGCGAAATGAAAAACTGTTTTTT. This codes for CASSIKSRTRRNEKLFF. Full variable domain (remainder filled in from reference TRBV19 and TRBJ1-4): DGGITQSPKYLFRKEGQNVTLSCEQNLNHDAMYWYRQDPGQGLRLIYYSQIVNDFQKGDIAEGYSVSREKKESFPLTVTSAQKNPTAFYLCASSIKSRTRRNEKLFFGSGTQLSVL.

V and J are TRBV5-1 and TRBJ1-4; the D gene is possibly TRBD1 (5 bases). V lost 5 bases and J 6 bases, leaving 17 bases between the germline ends. CDR3 length: 15 residues. The germline V gene has CDR1 SGHRS and CDR2 YFSETQ. The CDR3 DNA reads as TGCGCCAGCAGTCAGGTAGCAGGGTCGGATGAAAAACTGTTTTTT. This gives the protein CASSQVAGSDEKLFF.

This clonotype has at least ten counts. CDR3 region: CASSLIDTQYF. The CDR3 DNA is TGTGCCAGCAGTTTAATAGATACGCAGTATTTT. J is TRBJ2-3 and V is TRBV12-3 or TRBV12-4; no clear D gene. V was shortened by 2 bases and J by 5 bases, with 2 bases between the two germline ends. The CDR3 consists of 11 residues.

In its sample, this clonotype was seen many times. V is TRBV4-2 and J is TRBJ1-1; 7 nucleotides agree with TRBD1. The germline V gene has CDR1 LGHNA and CDR2 YNFKEQ. The CDR3 sequence is 14 residues long. Losses at the gene ends were 4 bases for V and 5 bases for J; bases not matched to a gene: 7. CDR3 nucleotide sequence: TGTGCCAGCAGCCGAGAGGGGGCGCCGACTGAAGCTTTCTTT. This codes for CASSREGAPTEAFF.

This clonotype was picked up many times. The V gene is TRBV11-3, the J gene TRBJ1-2; unclear D gene. This CDR3 comprises 13 residues. Deletions cut 1 base from V and 4 bases from J, with 7 bases between. Germline V gives CDR1 SGHNT, CDR2 YENEEA. CDR3 amino acids: CASSLGTFYGYTF. The CDR3 DNA sequence: TGTGCCAGCAGCTTAGGTACCTTCTATGGCTACACCTTC.

This clonotype has ten or more counts. The J gene is TRBJ1-1, the V gene TRBV7-9, with TRBD1 matching 7 bases. The CDR3 spans 17 residues. Trimming removed 3 bases from V and 3 bases from J; junction bases left unmatched: 13. Germline V gene lookup returns CDR1 SEHNR and CDR2 FQNEAQ (reference sequence). This CDR3 reads CASSFENTGAQDTEAFF. The DNA of the CDR3 is TGTGCCAGCAGCTTTGAGAATACAGGGGCGCAGGACACTGAAGCTTTCTTT.